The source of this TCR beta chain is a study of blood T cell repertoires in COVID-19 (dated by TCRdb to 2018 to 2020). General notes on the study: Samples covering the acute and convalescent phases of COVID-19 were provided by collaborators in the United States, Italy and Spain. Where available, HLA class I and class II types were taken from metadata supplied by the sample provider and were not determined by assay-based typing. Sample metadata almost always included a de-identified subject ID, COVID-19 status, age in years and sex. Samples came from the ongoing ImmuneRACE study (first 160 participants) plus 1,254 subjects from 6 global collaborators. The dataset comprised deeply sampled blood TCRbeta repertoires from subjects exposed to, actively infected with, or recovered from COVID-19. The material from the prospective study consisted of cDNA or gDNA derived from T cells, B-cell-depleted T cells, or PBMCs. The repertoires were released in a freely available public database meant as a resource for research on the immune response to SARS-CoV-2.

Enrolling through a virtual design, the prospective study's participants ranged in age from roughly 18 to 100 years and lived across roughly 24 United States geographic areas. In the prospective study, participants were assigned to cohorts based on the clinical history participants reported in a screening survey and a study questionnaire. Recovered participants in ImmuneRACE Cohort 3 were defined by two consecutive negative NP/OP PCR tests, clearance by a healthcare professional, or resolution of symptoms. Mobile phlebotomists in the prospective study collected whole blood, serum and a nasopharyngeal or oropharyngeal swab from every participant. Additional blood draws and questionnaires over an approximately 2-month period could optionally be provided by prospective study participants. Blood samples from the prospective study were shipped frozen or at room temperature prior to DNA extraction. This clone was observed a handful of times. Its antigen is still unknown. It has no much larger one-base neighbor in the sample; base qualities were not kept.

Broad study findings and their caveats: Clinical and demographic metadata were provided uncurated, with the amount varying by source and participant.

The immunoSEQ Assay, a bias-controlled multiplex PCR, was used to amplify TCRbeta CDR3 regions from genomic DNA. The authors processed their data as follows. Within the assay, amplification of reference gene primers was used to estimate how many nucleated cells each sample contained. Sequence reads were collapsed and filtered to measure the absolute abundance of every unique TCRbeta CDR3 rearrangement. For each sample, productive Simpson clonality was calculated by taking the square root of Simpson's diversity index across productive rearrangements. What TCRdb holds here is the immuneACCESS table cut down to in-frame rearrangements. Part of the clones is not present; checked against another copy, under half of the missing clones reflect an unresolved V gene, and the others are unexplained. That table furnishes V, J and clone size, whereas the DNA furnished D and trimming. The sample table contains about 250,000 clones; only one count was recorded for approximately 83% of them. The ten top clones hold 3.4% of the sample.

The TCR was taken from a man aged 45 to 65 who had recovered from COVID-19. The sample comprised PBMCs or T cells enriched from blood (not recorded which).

The DNA is TGTGCTAGTGGCCCAGATACAGGGGGCAGGGACGAGCAGTACTTC. Its coded protein is CASGPDTGGRDEQYF. In this chain, TRBV12-5 is recombined with TRBJ2-7, with 9 bases in between that match TRBD1. The CDR1 and CDR2 encoded by the germline V gene are LGHNT and FRNRAP. V is cut back by 6 bases and J by 5 bases, with 11 bases in the junction unmatched. The cysteine opens and the phenylalanine closes a CDR3 of 15 amino acids. Solely the CDR3 DNA is kept, with 45 bases framed from the first base.